This T cell receptor beta chain is drawn from a study of response to subunit inactivated influenza vaccine. CDR1 and CDR2 from the germline V gene are LGHDT and YNNKEL (reference sequence). The CDR3 totals 17 residues. V was clipped by 1 base and J by 4 bases; unmatched bases: 3. TCRdb recomputed calls from the RT-PCR reads with MiXCR, one row per CDR3 protein. This repertoire shows about 800,000 distinct CDR3 sequences, 20% to 25% found once; its top ten account for roughly 10%. This chain links TRBV3-1 with TRBJ2-1, with 14 nucleotides matching TRBD2. This clonotype was obtained from a man aged 50 or older who received an inactivated influenza vaccine. The sample here was PBMCs from blood, taken 4 to 6 days after vaccination. In DNA form, the CDR3 reads TGTGCCAGCAGCCAAGGGGGACTAGCGGGAGCTTACAATGAGCAGTTCTTC. This encodes CASSQGGLAGAYNEQFF.